This T cell receptor beta chain came from a study of T-cell reconstitution after alpha-beta-depleted transplantation in children (dated by TCRdb to the mid-2010s). About the full investigation: Using TCR repertoire profiling, the study quantitatively followed how T-cell immune reconstitution unfolded in children after TCRalphabeta/CD19-depleted allogeneic hematopoietic cell transplantation. Findings and caveats that apply to the study as a whole: Over subsequent months, a decline in hyperexpanded clone frequencies was noted, and after one year, T-cell counts and TCRbeta diversity were mostly ascribed to newly produced T cells. About two months after transplant, the apparently early recovery of alphabetaT-cell counts reportedly depended on just several hundred clones that had expanded rapidly and came from non-depleted graft cells. In some patients, the high TCRbeta diversity seen at day 60 was put down to recipient T cells and intrathymic progenitors that had survived conditioning.

The library came from PCR. TCRdb records Illumina HiSeq 2500 as the sequencer. To normalize quantification of the TCRbeta repertoire, the TCR libraries were built with molecular barcoding that relied on unique molecular identifiers. TCRdb trimmed public reads at Q25 via fastp, called clones via MiXCR and kept in-frame beta chains. Every CDR3 protein is listed once, alongside the most common genes and DNA of its rows. The sample table records fewer than 450,000 distinct CDR3 sequences; 15% to 20% of these occur just once. About 41% of the sample goes to the ten largest clones. The label giving this sample's treatment or condition can be read as: allogeneic hematopoietic cell transplantation with graft depleted of TCRalphabeta T cells and CD19 B cells. The transplant recipients were children given TCRalphabeta/CD19-depleted allogeneic hematopoietic cell grafts. The CDR3 starts with the cysteine, ends with the phenylalanine, and has 12 residues. Only the CDR3 DNA stays, 36 bases, in frame from base 1. V sheds 5 bases and J sheds 5 bases, leaving 7 bases between their ends. The germline V gene (reference sequence) provides CDR1 SGHAT and CDR2 FQDESV.

In the case of this clonotype: What antigen it recognizes has not been identified. No much larger clone is present one base from it, and per-base qualities are unavailable.

Sequenced here: PBMCs, mostly from graft donor cells, sampled 360 days after TCRalphabeta/CD19-depleted stem cell transplant. The V and J genes are TRBV11-1 and TRBJ2-1; the D gene remains uncertain. The receptor was isolated from a male patient aged 2-15 years who had a stem cell transplant for acute lymphoblastic leukemia, so the T cells may come from the graft donor. Read as DNA, the sequence is TGTGCCAGCAGCCCCTGGAACAATGAGCAGTTCTTC. This sequence encodes CASSPWNNEQFF.